Described below is a single TCR beta chain sequence and its context. What it binds is not known. This specimen comes from a study of vaccination and CD4 T cells after COVID-19. About the study: For post-vaccine samples, collection took place a median about 75 days after dose two, ranging from 14 to 241. Overlapping peptides of the spike proteins of SARS-CoV-2, HCoV-NL63, HCoV-OC43 and HCoV-229E were used for cell stimulation.

The study sequenced cultured CD4+ T cell DNA using the Oncomine TCR Beta short-read assay. A single record per CDR3 protein comes from TCRdb applying MiXCR to the PCR reads. Here the sample spans 13,000 or so distinct CDR3 sequences, around 67% being singletons. Regarding treatment: approximately 9-day PBMC culture with coronavirus spike peptide pools or control peptides (ViraFEST assay). Material: CD4+ T cells from blood, cultured in vitro. The receptor was isolated from a human donor who had recovered from COVID-19.

CDR3 region: CASTEGAYGYTF. The CDR3 bases are TGCGCCAGCACAGAGGGGGCGTATGGCTACACCTTC. The chain employs TRBV5-1 and TRBJ1-2, with 7 bases lining up with TRBD1. The junction had 4 bases not matched to a gene; V was cut back by 6 bases and J by 5 bases. The CDR3 length is 12 residues. Germline CDR1 reads SGHRS; CDR2 reads YFSETQ.